This T cell receptor beta chain is from a study of blood T cell repertoires in COVID-19. In the source study's methods: Estimated nucleated cell counts came from reference gene primer amplification. Clones were read by immunoSEQ multiplex PCR, and TCRdb kept only the in-frame ones, dropping some. Clonal size and the V and J genes are those of that table, whereas D and trimming came from the DNA. The sample contains 35,000 to 50,000 clones, roughly 80% of which appear only once. The CDR3 spans 14 residues. Germline-derived CDR1 and CDR2 are SGHDT and YYEEEE. Unmatched junction bases numbered 2, after V lost 4 bases and J lost 2 bases.

Sequenced: peripheral blood. This TCR was recovered from a man between 60 and 70 years old in a cohort sampled during active COVID-19. The V gene is TRBV5-6, the J gene TRBJ1-5; 8 bases line up with TRBD1. In DNA, the CDR3 is TGTGCCAGCAGCCAGGGACAGGGCAATCAGCCCCAGCATTTT. Translating gives CASSQGQGNQPQHF.